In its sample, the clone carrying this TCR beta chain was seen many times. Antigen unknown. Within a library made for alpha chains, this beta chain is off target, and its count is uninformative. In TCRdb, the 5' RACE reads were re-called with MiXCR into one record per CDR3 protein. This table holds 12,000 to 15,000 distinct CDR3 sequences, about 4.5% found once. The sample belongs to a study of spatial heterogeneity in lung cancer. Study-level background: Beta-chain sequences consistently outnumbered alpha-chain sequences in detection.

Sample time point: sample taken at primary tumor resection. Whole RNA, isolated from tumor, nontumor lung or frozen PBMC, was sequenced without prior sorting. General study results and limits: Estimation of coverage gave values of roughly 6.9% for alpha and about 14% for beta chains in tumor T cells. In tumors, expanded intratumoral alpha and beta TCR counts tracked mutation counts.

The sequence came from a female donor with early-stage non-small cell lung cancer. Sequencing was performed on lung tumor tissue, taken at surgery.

The CDR3 sequence: CASSQDPGEREKLFF. Written as DNA, the CDR3 is TGCGCCAGCAGCCAAGATCCCGGGGAAAGAGAAAAACTGTTTTTT. The V call is TRBV4-1, the J call TRBJ1-4; D not certain. CDR1 is MGHRA and CDR2 is YSYEKL in the germline V gene. V was pared by 0 bases and J by 8 bases, with 13 bases between. This CDR3 is 15 amino acids long.